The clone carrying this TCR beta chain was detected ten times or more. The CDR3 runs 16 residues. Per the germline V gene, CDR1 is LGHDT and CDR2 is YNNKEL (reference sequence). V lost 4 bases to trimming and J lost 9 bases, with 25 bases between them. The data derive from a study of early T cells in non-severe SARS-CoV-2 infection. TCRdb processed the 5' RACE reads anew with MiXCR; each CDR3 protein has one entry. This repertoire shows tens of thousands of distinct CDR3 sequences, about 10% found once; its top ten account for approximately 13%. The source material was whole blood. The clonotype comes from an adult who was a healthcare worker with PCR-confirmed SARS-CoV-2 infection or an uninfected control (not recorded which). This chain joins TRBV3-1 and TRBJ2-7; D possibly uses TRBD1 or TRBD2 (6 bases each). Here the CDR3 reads CASSPLRGVSVSLQYF. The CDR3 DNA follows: TGTGCCAGCAGCCCCCTAAGGGGGGTCTCCGTATCGCTGCAGTACTTC.